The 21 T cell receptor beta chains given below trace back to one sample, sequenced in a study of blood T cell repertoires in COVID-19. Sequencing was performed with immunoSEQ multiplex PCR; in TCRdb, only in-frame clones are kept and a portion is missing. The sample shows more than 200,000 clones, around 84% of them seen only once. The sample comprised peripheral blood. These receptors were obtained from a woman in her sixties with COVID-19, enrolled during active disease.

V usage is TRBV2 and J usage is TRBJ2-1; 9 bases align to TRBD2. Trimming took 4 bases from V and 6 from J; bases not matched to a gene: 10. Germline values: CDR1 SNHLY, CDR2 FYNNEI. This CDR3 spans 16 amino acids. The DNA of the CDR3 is TGTGCCAGCAGTGGGCTGAGGACTAGCGTCGGCAATGAGCAGTTCTTC. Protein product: CASSGLRTSVGNEQFF.

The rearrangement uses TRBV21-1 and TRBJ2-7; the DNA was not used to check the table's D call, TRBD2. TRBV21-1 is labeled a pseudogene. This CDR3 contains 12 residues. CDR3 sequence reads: CARGRTGCEQYF. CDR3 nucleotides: TGTGCCAGGGGAAGGACGGGGTGCGAGCAGTACTTC.

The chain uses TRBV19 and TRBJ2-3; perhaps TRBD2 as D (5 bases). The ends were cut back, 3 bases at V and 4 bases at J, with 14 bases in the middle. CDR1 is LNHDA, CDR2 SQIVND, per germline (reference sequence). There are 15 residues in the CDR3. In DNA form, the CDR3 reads TGTGCCAGTAGTATGGAGAGCGGCCGGGCAGATACGCAGTATTTT. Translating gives CASSMESGRADTQYF.

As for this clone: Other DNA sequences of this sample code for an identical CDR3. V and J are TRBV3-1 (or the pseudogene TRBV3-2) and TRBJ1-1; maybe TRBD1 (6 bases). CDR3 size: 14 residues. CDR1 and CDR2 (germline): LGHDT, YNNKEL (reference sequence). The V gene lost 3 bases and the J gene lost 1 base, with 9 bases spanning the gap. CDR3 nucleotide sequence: TGTGCCAGCAGCCAGAGAGGGGGGAACACTGAAGCTTTCTTT. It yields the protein CASSQRGGNTEAFF.

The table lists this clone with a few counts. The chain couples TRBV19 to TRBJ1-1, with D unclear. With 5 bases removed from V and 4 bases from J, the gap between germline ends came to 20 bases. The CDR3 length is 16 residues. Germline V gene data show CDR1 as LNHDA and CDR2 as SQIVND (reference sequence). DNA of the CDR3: TGTGCCAGTAGTGCCCCTCGATGGGTCGCGGGCACTGAAGCTTTCTTT. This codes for CASSAPRWVAGTEAFF.

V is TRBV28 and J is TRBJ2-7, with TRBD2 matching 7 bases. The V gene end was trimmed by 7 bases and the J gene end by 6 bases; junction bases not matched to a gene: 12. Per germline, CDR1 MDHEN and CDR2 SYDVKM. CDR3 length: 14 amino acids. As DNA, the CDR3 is TGTGCCAGCACGGCGGGCGGGGGACCCGCCGAGCAGTACTTC. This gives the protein CASTAGGGPAEQYF. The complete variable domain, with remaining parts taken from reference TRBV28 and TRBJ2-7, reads DVKVTQSSRYLVKRTGEKVFLECVQDMDHENMFWYRQDPGLGLRLIYFSYDVKMKEKGDIPEGYSVSREKKERFSLILESASTNQTSMYLCASTAGGGPAEQYFGPGTRLTVT.

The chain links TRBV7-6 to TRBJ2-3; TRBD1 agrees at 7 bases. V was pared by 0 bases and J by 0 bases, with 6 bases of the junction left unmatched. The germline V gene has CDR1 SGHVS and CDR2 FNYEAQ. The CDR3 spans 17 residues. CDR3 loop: CASSLAPTGASTDTQYF. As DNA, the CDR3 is TGTGCCAGCAGCTTAGCCCCAACAGGGGCTAGCACAGATACGCAGTATTTT. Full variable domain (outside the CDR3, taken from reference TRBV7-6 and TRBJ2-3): GAGVSQSPRYKVTKRGQDVALRCDPISGHVSLYWYRQALGQGPEFLTYFNYEAQQDKSGLPNDRFSAERPEGSISTLTIQRTEQRDSAMYRCASSLAPTGASTDTQYFGPGTRLTVL.

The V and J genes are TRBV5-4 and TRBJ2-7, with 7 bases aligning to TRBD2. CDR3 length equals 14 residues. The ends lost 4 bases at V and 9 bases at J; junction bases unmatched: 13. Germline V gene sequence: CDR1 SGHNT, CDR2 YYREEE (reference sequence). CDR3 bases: TGTGCCAGCAGCCAAGGTGGTAGCGGGTCAGGGCAGTACTTC. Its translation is CASSQGGSGSGQYF.

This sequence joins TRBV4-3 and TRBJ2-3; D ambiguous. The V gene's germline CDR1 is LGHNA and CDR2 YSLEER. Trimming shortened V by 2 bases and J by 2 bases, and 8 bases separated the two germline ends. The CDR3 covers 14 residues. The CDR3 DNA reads TGCGCCAGCAGCCAAATCGCTAACACAGATACGCAGTATTTT. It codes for CASSQIANTDTQYF.

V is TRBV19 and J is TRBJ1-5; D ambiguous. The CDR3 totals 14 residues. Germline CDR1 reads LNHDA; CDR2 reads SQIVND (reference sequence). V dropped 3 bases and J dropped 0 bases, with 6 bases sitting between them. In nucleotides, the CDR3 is TGTGCCAGTAGTATGACAAATAGCAATCAGCCCCAGCATTTT. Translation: CASSMTNSNQPQHF.

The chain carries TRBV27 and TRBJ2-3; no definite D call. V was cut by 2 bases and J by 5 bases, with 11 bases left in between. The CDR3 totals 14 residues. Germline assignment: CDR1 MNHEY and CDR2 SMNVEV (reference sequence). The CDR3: CASSLTIGIDTQYF. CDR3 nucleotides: TGTGCCAGCAGTTTAACGATCGGTATAGATACGCAGTATTTT.

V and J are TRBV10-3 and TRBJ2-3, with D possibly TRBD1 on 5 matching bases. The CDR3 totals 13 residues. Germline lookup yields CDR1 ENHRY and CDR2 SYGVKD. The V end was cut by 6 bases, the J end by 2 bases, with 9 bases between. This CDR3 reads CAISRQITDTQYF. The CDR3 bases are TGTGCCATCAGCCGACAGATCACAGATACGCAGTATTTT.

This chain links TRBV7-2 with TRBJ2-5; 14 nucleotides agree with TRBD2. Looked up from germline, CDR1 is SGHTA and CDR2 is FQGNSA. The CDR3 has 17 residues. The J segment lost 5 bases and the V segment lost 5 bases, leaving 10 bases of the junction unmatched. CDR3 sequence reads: CASSQGLAGVVAETQYF. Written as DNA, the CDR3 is TGTGCCAGCAGCCAGGGACTAGCGGGAGTGGTTGCGGAGACCCAGTACTTC.

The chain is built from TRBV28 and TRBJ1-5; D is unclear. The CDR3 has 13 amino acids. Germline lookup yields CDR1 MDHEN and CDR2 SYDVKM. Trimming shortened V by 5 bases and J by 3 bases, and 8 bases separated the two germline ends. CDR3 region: CASSERFNQPQHF. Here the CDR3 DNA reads TGTGCCAGCAGTGAACGGTTCAATCAGCCCCAGCATTTT. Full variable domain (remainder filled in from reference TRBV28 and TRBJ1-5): DVKVTQSSRYLVKRTGEKVFLECVQDMDHENMFWYRQDPGLGLRLIYFSYDVKMKEKGDIPEGYSVSREKKERFSLILESASTNQTSMYLCASSERFNQPQHFGDGTRLSIL.

The CDR3, as DNA: TGTGCCAGCAGCACCGGGACAGGGGGAATGGAAAACATTCAGTACTTC. Residues: CASSTGTGGMENIQYF. The chain recombines TRBV11-3 with TRBJ2-4, with TRBD1 identical over 11 bases. Germline V gene lookup returns CDR1 SGHNT and CDR2 YENEEA. This CDR3 region has 16 residues. With 5 bases clipped from V and 5 bases from J, the junction kept 8 bases outside the gene matches.

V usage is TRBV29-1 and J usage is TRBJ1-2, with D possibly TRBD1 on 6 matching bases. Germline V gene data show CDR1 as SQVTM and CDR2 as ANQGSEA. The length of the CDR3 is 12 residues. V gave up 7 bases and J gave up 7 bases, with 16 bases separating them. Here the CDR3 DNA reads TGCAGCGGCACTCCGATAGGGGGTGGCTACACCTTC. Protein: CSGTPIGGGYTF.

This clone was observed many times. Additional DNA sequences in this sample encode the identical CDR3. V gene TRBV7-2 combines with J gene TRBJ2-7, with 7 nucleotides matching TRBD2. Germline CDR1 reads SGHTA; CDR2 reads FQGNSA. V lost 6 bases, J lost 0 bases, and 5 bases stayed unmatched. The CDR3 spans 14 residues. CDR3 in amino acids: CASSFTSASYEQYF. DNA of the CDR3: TGTGCCAGCAGTTTCACTAGCGCCTCCTACGAGCAGTACTTC.

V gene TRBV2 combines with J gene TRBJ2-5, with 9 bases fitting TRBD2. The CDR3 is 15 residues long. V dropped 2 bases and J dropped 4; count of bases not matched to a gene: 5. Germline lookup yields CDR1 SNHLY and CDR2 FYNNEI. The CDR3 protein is CASSERTSVGETQYF. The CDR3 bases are TGTGCCAGCAGTGAAAGGACTAGCGTAGGAGAGACCCAGTACTTC.

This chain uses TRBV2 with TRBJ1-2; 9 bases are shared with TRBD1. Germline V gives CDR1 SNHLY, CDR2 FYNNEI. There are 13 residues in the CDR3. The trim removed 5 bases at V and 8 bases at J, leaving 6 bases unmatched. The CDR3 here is CASSTDRGRGYTF. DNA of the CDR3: TGTGCCAGCAGTACGGACAGGGGACGGGGCTACACCTTC. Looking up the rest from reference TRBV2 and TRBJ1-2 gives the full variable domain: EPEVTQTPSHQVTQMGQEVILRCVPISNHLYFYWYRQILGQKVEFLVSFYNNEISEKSEIFDDQFSVERPDGSNFTLKIRSTKLEDSAMYFCASSTDRGRGYTFGSGTRLTVV.

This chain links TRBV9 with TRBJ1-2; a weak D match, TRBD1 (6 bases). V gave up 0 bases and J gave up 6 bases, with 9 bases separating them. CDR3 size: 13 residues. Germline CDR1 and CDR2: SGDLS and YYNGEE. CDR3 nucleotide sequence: TGTGCCAGCAGCGTAGTCGCAGGGGATGGCTACACCTTC. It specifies CASSVVAGDGYTF. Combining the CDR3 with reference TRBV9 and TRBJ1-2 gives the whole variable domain DSGVTQTPKHLITATGQRVTLRCSPRSGDLSVYWYQQSLDQGLQFLIQYYNGEERAKGNILERFSAQQFPDLHSELNLSSLELGDSALYFCASSVVAGDGYTFGSGTRLTVV.

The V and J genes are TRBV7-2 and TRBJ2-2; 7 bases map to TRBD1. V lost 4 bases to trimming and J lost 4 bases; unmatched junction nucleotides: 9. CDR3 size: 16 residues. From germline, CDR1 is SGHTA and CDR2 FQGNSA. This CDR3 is CASSSRTGRITGELFF. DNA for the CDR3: TGTGCCAGCAGCTCCCGGACAGGAAGAATCACCGGGGAGCTGTTTTTT.